Listed below are T cell receptor beta chains from one sample, sequenced in a study of T cells in Graves' hyperthyroidism and ophthalmopathy. TCRdb called the multiplex PCR reads again in MiXCR, with one record for every CDR3 protein. The table shows about 560,000 distinct CDR3 sequences, with around 17% occurring only once. Sequences were obtained from blood. The source is a woman aged 18-29 years with Graves' hyperthyroidism. CDR3s include the opening cysteine and the closing phenylalanine or tryptophan. Fields, in order: V gene, D gene, J gene, clone size, CDR3 DNA, CDR3 protein. D genes are given only for firm matches. Clone size is stated in some rows and not others, as once, few, many or a class when expanded.

>TRBV5-1|TRBD2|TRBJ2-1|.
TGCGCCAGTAGCTTGTCACTAGCGGGAGGTGGCAATGAGCAGTTCTTC
CASSLSLAGGGNEQFF
>TRBV13|.|TRBJ2-5|many
TGTGCCAGCGGGGTTCAAGAGACCCAGTACTTC
CASGVQETQYF
>TRBV30|TRBD2|TRBJ2-2|few
TGTGCCTGGATGCGGCGGGAGGTACACACCGGGGAGCTGTTTTTT
CAWMRREVHTGELFF
>TRBV7-9|.|TRBJ1-1|many
TGTGCCAGCAGCTTAGCCAGGGGCGACACTGAAGCTTTCTTT
CASSLARGDTEAFF
>TRBV9|TRBD2|TRBJ2-7|few
TGTGCCAGCAGCGTTGGTAGCGGGGGATTCCTCTCCTACGAGCAGTACTTC
CASSVGSGGFLSYEQYF
>TRBV6-4|TRBD2|TRBJ2-3|few
TGTGCCAGCAGCAAGACTAGCGGGGGGCCCCCGGATACGCAGTATTTT
CASSKTSGGPPDTQYF
>TRBV7-9|TRBD1|TRBJ1-4|.
TGTGCCAGCAGCTCGGGACAGGGGAAGGATGAAAAACTGTTTTTT
CASSSGQGKDEKLFF
>TRBV7-9|TRBD2|TRBJ2-5|many
TGTGCCAGCAGCCCATCTTCGACTAGCGGGAGAGGGTCGACCCAGTACTTC
CASSPSSTSGRGSTQYF
>TRBV5-1|TRBD1|TRBJ2-7|few
TGCGCCAGCAGCTTGTTCGGACAGGGAAGTTTCGAGCAGTACTTC
CASSLFGQGSFEQYF
>TRBV6-9|.|TRBJ1-2|.
TGTGCCAGCAGTTACAGGACCCAAGGACCATATGGCTACACCTTC
CASSYRTQGPYGYTF
>TRBV11-2|.|TRBJ2-1|many
TGTGCCAGCAGCTTAGTTCCGGGACTCAGGAATGAGCAGTTCTTC
CASSLVPGLRNEQFF
>TRBV13|.|TRBJ2-2|few
TGTGCCAGCAGCGAGAGCTGGGTTTCCGGGGAGCTGTTTTTT
CASSESWVSGELFF
>TRBV10-1|.|TRBJ2-2|.
TGCGCCAGCAGTGATTTTGGACTCAACACCGGGGAGCTGTTTTTT
CASSDFGLNTGELFF
>TRBV6-2/TRBV6-3|.|TRBJ2-5|many
TGTGCCAGCAGTGATACAGTGACCAGGTACCAAGAGACCCAGTACTTC
CASSDTVTRYQETQYF